This TCR beta chain was captured in a study of blood T cells in healthy people across ages. Study-level results: Diversity figures derived from one million T cells were judged to underestimate the true value. In older individuals, TCR beta diversity per million T cells was lower, falling roughly linearly with age. A strong correlation between TCR beta diversity and naive T cell percentage was seen.

Note on this clonotype: The target antigen is unknown.

Isolated per sample were at least 6.5 million PBMCs. The CDR3 runs 12 residues. In germline, CDR1 is MNHEY, CDR2 SVGEGT. The ends were cut back, 2 bases at V and 8 bases at J, with 9 bases in the middle. It was with a sample-barcoded 5' primer and a J-beta primer mix that a second PCR of about 6 to 11 cycles was run. TCRdb re-analysed the 5' RACE reads in MiXCR, keeping a single row per CDR3 protein. The sample has approximately 850,000 distinct CDR3 sequences, about 62% seen once. The specimen was blood. The origin of this receptor is a man younger than 40 in good health. The chain recombines TRBV6-2 or TRBV6-3 with TRBJ1-1; D unclear. CDR3 loop: CASSYGEVEAFF. CDR3 sequence (DNA): TGTGCCAGCAGTTACGGGGAAGTCGAAGCTTTCTTT.